One sample yielded the 8 T cell receptor beta chains listed below, sequenced in a study of blood T cell repertoires in COVID-19. TCRdb's copy holds only in-frame clones and misses some; the assay was immunoSEQ multiplex PCR. The data contain 250,000 or so clones, roughly 86% of them singletons. The sample consisted of peripheral blood. All receptors derive from a woman aged 55-70 years with COVID-19, enrolled during active disease.

The J gene is TRBJ2-5, the V gene TRBV3-1 (or the pseudogene TRBV3-2); D is perhaps TRBD2 (7 bases). Germline assignment: CDR1 LGHDT and CDR2 YNNKEL (reference sequence). The V end was cut by 1 base, the J end by 7 bases, with 10 bases between. This CDR3 spans 13 amino acids. CDR3 sequence (DNA): TGTGCCAGCAGCCAAGGAGGGGGGGGGACCCAGTACTTC. It yields the protein CASSQGGGGTQYF.

The rearrangement links TRBV7-9 to TRBJ1-4; 8 bases match TRBD1. Germline CDR1 and CDR2: SEHNR and FQNEAQ (reference sequence). V dropped 8 bases and J dropped 3; count of bases not matched to a gene: 5. This CDR3 has 14 amino acids. The CDR3 DNA reads as TGTGCCAGCCTCGGACAGGGAGCTAATGAAAAACTGTTTTTT. Its protein is CASLGQGANEKLFF.

In this sample, this clone turned up once. The rearrangement uses TRBV3-1 (or the pseudogene TRBV3-2) and TRBJ1-1; 12 nucleotides align to TRBD1. CDR3 length equals 15 residues. The V gene end was trimmed by 3 bases and the J gene end by 3 bases; junction bases not matched to a gene: 2. Germline values: CDR1 LGHDT, CDR2 YNNKEL (reference sequence). The CDR3 loop is CASSQGQGADTEAFF. DNA for the CDR3: TGTGCCAGCAGCCAGGGACAGGGGGCGGACACTGAAGCTTTCTTT.

The gene calls are TRBV30 and TRBJ2-3; a weak D match, TRBD1 (7 bases). The CDR3 is made up of 16 amino acids. Germline V lookup: CDR1 GTSNPN, CDR2 SVGIG (reference sequence). V was pared by 3 bases and J by 4 bases, with 20 bases between. The CDR3 nucleotides are TGTGCCTGGAGCTCAGGGGGGAGAGGTATTGCAGATACGCAGTATTTT. Protein product: CAWSSGGRGIADTQYF.

This CDR3 reads CASSSSSAGGLTDTQYF. CDR3 sequence (DNA): TGTGCCAGCAGCTCCTCGTCTGCGGGAGGGCTCACAGATACGCAGTATTTT. V usage is TRBV7-3 and J usage is TRBJ2-3, with TRBD2 matching 9 bases. Trimming took 4 bases from V and 2 from J; bases not matched to a gene: 10. The CDR3 sequence is 17 residues long. The germline V gene encodes CDR1 SGHTA and CDR2 FQGTGA.

The V call is TRBV11-2, the J call TRBJ2-7, with TRBD2 as a possible D gene (5 bases). This CDR3 spans 14 amino acids. Germline V gene data show CDR1 as SGHAT and CDR2 as FQNNGV. Deletions cut 5 bases from V and 2 bases from J, with 13 bases between. CDR3 bases: TGTGCCAGCAGCCTAACGACGGGAACCTACGAGCAGTACTTC. Encoded protein: CASSLTTGTYEQYF.

The J gene is TRBJ2-3, the V gene TRBV9; D perhaps matches TRBD1 (5 bases). The CDR3 spans 16 residues. Trimming took 1 base from V and 4 from J, leaving 16 bases between them. The germline V gene encodes CDR1 SGDLS and CDR2 YYNGEE. The CDR3 DNA reads as TGTGCCAGCAGCGTATCGGCTAGGGGTCCCCCAGATACGCAGTATTTT. As protein: CASSVSARGPPDTQYF.

This chain links TRBV10-1 with TRBJ1-3; no clear D. Trimming removed 2 bases at V and 0 bases at J, with 5 bases between. Germline lookup yields CDR1 WNHNN and CDR2 SYGVQD (reference sequence). The CDR3 loop spans 14 amino acids. The CDR3 spells CASSEGFSGNTIYF. The CDR3 DNA reads as TGCGCCAGCAGTGAGGGCTTCTCTGGAAACACCATATATTTT.